The 19 T cell receptor beta chains reported below all come from one sample, sequenced in a study of T cells in Graves' hyperthyroidism and ophthalmopathy. Amplified TCR beta CDR3 regions came from RNA transcripts. The TCR CDR3 first-round RT-PCR relied on the HTBI primer set. TCRdb redid the calling of the multiplex PCR reads with MiXCR, one entry per CDR3 protein. The sample carries 500,000 to 800,000 distinct CDR3 sequences, 40% to 55% recorded once. Source material: peripheral blood or thyroid tissue (not recorded which). The receptor set was obtained from an adult man with Graves' disease, either hyperthyroidism or ophthalmopathy (not recorded which).

The rearrangement links TRBV20-1 to TRBJ1-4, with TRBD1 identical over 7 bases. The CDR3 covers 15 residues. The germline V gene has CDR1 DFQATT and CDR2 SNEGSKA (reference sequence). Losses at the gene ends were 0 bases for V and 6 bases for J; bases not matched to a gene: 7. The CDR3 loop is CSARDRTGADEKLFF. In nucleotides, the CDR3 is TGCAGTGCTAGAGATCGGACAGGAGCCGATGAAAAACTGTTTTTT.

This sequence joins TRBV15 and TRBJ1-2, with TRBD1 matching over 7 bases. The CDR3 covers 15 residues. Trimming took 1 base from V and 4 from J; bases not matched to a gene: 6. The V gene's germline CDR1 is LNHNV and CDR2 YYDKDF (reference sequence). As DNA, the CDR3 is TGTGCCACCAGCAGAGGCAGGACAGGAGGCTATGGCTACACCTTC. Encoded protein: CATSRGRTGGYGYTF.

A few counts support this clonotype. The chain joins TRBV6-6 to TRBJ2-7; D gene unclear. V lost 4 bases and J lost 3, with 19 bases in between. The CDR3 sequence is 16 residues long. Germline lookup yields CDR1 MNHNY and CDR2 SVGAGI (reference sequence). The CDR3 region is CASSFARDILYYEQYF. The CDR3 DNA follows: TGTGCCAGCAGTTTCGCGCGCGACATCCTGTACTACGAGCAGTACTTC.

There are a few counts of this clonotype. The chain links TRBV12-5 to TRBJ2-7; possibly TRBD1 for D (5 bases). The V end was cut by 7 bases, the J end by 3 bases, with 13 bases between. The CDR3 loop spans 13 amino acids. CDR1 is LGHNT, CDR2 FRNRAP, per germline. CDR3 sequence: CASAGAIVYEQYF. Written as DNA, the CDR3 is TGTGCTAGTGCTGGGGCCATCGTCTACGAGCAGTACTTC.

This clonotype came up many times. The chain employs TRBV7-9 and TRBJ2-5; TRBD1 matches at 7 bases. The CDR3 totals 15 residues. The junction had 9 bases not matched to a gene; V was cut back by 3 bases and J by 5 bases. Germline V lookup: CDR1 SEHNR, CDR2 FQNEAQ (reference sequence). The CDR3 loop reads CASSFRDRAVETQYF. CDR3 bases: TGTGCCAGCAGCTTTAGAGACAGGGCCGTGGAGACCCAGTACTTC.

This clonotype was detected many times. This chain links TRBV15 with TRBJ1-2; tentatively, D is TRBD1 (5 bases). This CDR3 has 15 residues. CDR1 and CDR2 from the germline V gene are LNHNV and YYDKDF (reference sequence). V lost 0 bases to trimming and J lost 2 bases, with 10 bases between them. CDR3 sequence: CATSREFRQNYGYTF. In nucleotides, the CDR3 is TGTGCCACCAGCAGAGAGTTTAGACAGAACTATGGCTACACCTTC.

Concerning this clonotype: This may be a read error, as it is one base from a much larger clone. The J gene is TRBJ2-2, the V gene TRBV29-1; tentatively, D is TRBD1 or TRBD2 (5 bases each). Germline CDR1 SQVTM, CDR2 ANQGSEA. The length of the CDR3 is 13 residues. V lost 7 bases and J 0 bases, leaving 9 bases between the germline ends. Here the CDR3 reads CSAGRTNTGELFF. CDR3 sequence (DNA): TGCAGCGCGGGACGGACGAACACCGGGGAGCTGTTTTTT.

The CDR3 reads CASSWAGQPQHF. The DNA for the CDR3 is TGTGCCAGCAGCTGGGCGGGTCAGCCCCAGCATTTT. The chain employs TRBV5-5 and TRBJ1-5, with D unresolved. The CDR3 runs to 12 residues. V was clipped by 3 bases and J by 6 bases, with 7 bases between them. Per the germline V gene, CDR1 is SGHKS and CDR2 is YYEKEE (reference sequence).

The chain uses TRBV7-2 and TRBJ2-7, with 8 bases lining up with TRBD1. The CDR3 is 15 amino acids. Germline V gene sequence: CDR1 SGHTA, CDR2 FQGNSA. The junction had 7 bases not matched to a gene; V was cut back by 4 bases and J by 2 bases. Written as DNA, the CDR3 is TGTGCCAGCAGCTCCTCAGGGGGCACCCCCTACGAGCAGTACTTC. Amino acid sequence: CASSSSGGTPYEQYF.

The rearrangement joins TRBV7-8 to TRBJ2-7; 7 nucleotides match TRBD1. After removal of 5 bases from V and 3 bases from J, the junction contained 7 bases not matched to a gene. CDR1 is SGHVS and CDR2 is FQNEAQ in the germline V gene. CDR3 size: 14 residues. The DNA of the CDR3 is TGTGCCAGCAGCGTCCGGGACAGTATCTACGAGCAGTACTTC. Amino acids: CASSVRDSIYEQYF.

The chain is built from TRBV6-1 and TRBJ2-7; D may be TRBD1 (6 bases). The germline CDR1 and CDR2 sequences are MNHNS and SASEGT. V lost 5 bases and J lost 3, with 17 bases in between. The CDR3 extends over 15 amino acids. The CDR3 loop is CASSQRQVTFYEQYF. The CDR3 DNA follows: TGTGCCAGCAGTCAGAGACAGGTTACTTTCTACGAGCAGTACTTC.

The chain has TRBV10-3 and TRBJ1-4; weak D call: TRBD1 (5 bases). The CDR3 is 12 amino acids. V dropped 10 bases and J dropped 8 bases, with 14 bases sitting between them. Germline lookup yields CDR1 ENHRY and CDR2 SYGVKD. The CDR3 DNA follows: TGTGCCACTTACGACAGTCACGAAAAACTGTTTTTT. Amino acid sequence: CATYDSHEKLFF.

This chain joins TRBV7-9 and TRBJ1-4; 8 bases agree with TRBD1. V trimming: 5 bases; J trimming: 4 bases; junction bases outside the gene matches: 18. Germline lookup yields CDR1 SEHNR and CDR2 FQNEAQ (reference sequence). This CDR3 is built from 19 residues. The CDR3 is CASSTSRTGKGLNNEKLFF. CDR3 DNA: TGTGCCAGCAGCACCTCTCGGACAGGGAAGGGTCTTAATAATGAAAAACTGTTTTTT.

There are a few counts of this clonotype. V usage is TRBV7-9 and J usage is TRBJ1-1; D not resolved. Trimming left V 2 bases short and J 0 bases short, with 10 bases between. The CDR3 consists of 15 residues. Germline CDR1 reads SEHNR; CDR2 reads FQNEAQ (reference sequence). CDR3 sequence reads: CASSLSRSLNTEAFF. The CDR3 DNA sequence: TGTGCCAGCAGCTTAAGCCGGAGCTTGAACACTGAAGCTTTCTTT.

This clonotype has only a few counts. CDR3 sequence reads: CASSLVTGVVNNQPQHF. In nucleotides, the CDR3 is TGTGCCAGCAGCTTAGTGACAGGGGTTGTTAACAATCAGCCCCAGCATTTT. The V call is TRBV7-6, the J call TRBJ1-5; 8 bases map to TRBD1. The CDR3 runs to 17 residues. V dropped 1 base and J dropped 3; count of bases not matched to a gene: 8. Per germline, CDR1 SGHVS and CDR2 FNYEAQ. Variable domain in full (rest from reference TRBV7-6 and TRBJ1-5): GAGVSQSPRYKVTKRGQDVALRCDPISGHVSLYWYRQALGQGPEFLTYFNYEAQQDKSGLPNDRFSAERPEGSISTLTIQRTEQRDSAMYRCASSLVTGVVNNQPQHFGDGTRLSIL.

The chain links TRBV24-1 to TRBJ1-3, with 7 bases matching TRBD1. The CDR3 is made up of 15 amino acids. CDR1 and CDR2 (germline): KGHDR, SFDVKD. The trim removed 3 bases at V and 2 bases at J, leaving 3 bases unmatched. CDR3 amino acids: CATSDPGGPGNTIYF. The CDR3 DNA reads TGTGCCACCAGTGATCCAGGGGGGCCTGGAAACACCATATATTTT.

This clonotype was seen only once. One end of the junction is discordant with germline, which a read error may explain. V is TRBV10-2 and J is TRBJ1-1; D unresolved. In germline, CDR1 is WSHSY, CDR2 SAAADI. CDR3 size: 14 residues. The CDR3 region is CASSPRDSNTEAFF. Written as DNA, the CDR3 is TGTGCCAGCTCACCAAGGGATTCTAACACTGAAGCTTTCTTT.

The genes are TRBV10-3 and TRBJ1-2, with TRBD1 as a possible D gene (5 bases). V shed 6 bases and J shed 7 bases, with 15 bases lying between them. CDR1 ENHRY and CDR2 SYGVKD come from the germline V gene. The CDR3 loop spans 13 amino acids. The CDR3, as DNA: TGTGCCATCAGGGGACTATTTGGATTTGGCTACACCTTC. Its translation: CAIRGLFGFGYTF.

A few counts support this clonotype. The chain is built from TRBV19 and TRBJ1-2, with 7 bases identical to TRBD1. This CDR3 spans 11 amino acids. Germline V gives CDR1 LNHDA, CDR2 SQIVND (reference sequence). V was pared by 9 bases and J by 8 bases, with 6 bases of the junction left unmatched. The CDR3 spells CASRRDRGYTF. In DNA form, the CDR3 reads TGTGCCAGCCGAAGGGACAGAGGCTACACCTTC.